The T cell receptor beta chain described here comes from a study of blood T cell repertoires in COVID-19. Study-level background: Sites in the United States, Italy and Spain provided acute and convalescent COVID-19 samples. T cells, B-cell-depleted T cells, or PBMCs provided the cDNA or gDNA that served as material.

The length of the CDR3 is 12 residues. Germline-derived CDR1 and CDR2 are SQVTM and ANQGSEA. V dropped 6 bases and J dropped 1 base, with 8 bases sitting between them. Data came from immunoSEQ multiplex PCR; TCRdb stores just in-frame clones and leaves some out. The sample lists under 100,000 clones; 92% were seen once. The chain recombines TRBV29-1 with TRBJ2-3, with D perhaps TRBD1 (5 bases). Material for sequencing was peripheral blood. The TCR comes from a woman aged 60-75 years with active COVID-19. CDR3 region: CSVIQGTDTQYF. The DNA of the CDR3 is TGCAGCGTAATACAGGGCACAGATACGCAGTATTTT.